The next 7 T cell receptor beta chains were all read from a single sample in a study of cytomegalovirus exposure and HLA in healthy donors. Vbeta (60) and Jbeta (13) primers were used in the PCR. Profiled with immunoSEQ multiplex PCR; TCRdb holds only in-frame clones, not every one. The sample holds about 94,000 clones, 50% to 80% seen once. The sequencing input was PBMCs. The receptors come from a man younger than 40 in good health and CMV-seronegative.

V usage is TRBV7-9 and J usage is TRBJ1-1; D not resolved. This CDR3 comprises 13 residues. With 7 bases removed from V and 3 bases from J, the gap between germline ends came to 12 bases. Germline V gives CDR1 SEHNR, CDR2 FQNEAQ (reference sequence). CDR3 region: CASNFIPYTEAFF. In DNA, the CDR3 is TGTGCCAGCAACTTTATCCCGTACACTGAAGCTTTCTTT.

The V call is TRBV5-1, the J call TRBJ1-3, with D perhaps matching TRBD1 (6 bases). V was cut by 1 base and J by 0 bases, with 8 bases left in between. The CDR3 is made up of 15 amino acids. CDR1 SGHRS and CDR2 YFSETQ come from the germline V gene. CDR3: CASSLLGGSGNTIYF. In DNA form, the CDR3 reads TGCGCCAGCAGCTTGTTAGGGGGCTCTGGAAACACCATATATTTT. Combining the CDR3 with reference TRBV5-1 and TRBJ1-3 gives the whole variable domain KAGVTQTPRYLIKTRGQQVTLSCSPISGHRSVSWYQQTPGQGLQFLFEYFSETQRNKGNFPGRFSGRQFSNSRSEMNVSTLELGDSALYLCASSLLGGSGNTIYFGEGSWLTVV.

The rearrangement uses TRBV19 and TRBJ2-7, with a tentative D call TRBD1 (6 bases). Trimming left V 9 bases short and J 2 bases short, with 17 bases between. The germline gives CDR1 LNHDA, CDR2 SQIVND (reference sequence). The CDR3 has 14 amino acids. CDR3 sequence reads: CASTPAWGPYEQYF. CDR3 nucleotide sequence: TGTGCCAGCACGCCGGCTTGGGGGCCCTACGAGCAGTACTTC.

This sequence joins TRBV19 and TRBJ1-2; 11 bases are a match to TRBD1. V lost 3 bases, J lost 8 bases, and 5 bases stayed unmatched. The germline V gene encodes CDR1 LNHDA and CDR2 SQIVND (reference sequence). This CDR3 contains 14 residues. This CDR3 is CASSIERTGGGYTF. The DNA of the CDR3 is TGTGCCAGTAGTATTGAGAGGACAGGGGGCGGCTACACCTTC.

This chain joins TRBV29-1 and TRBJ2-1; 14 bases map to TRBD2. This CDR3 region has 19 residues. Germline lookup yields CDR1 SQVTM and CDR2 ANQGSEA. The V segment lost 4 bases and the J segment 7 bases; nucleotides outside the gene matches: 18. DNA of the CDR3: TGCAGCGTTGTCGGTTGGACAGGGGGACTAGCGGGAGTGTGGAATGAGCAGTTCTTC. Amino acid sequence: CSVVGWTGGLAGVWNEQFF.

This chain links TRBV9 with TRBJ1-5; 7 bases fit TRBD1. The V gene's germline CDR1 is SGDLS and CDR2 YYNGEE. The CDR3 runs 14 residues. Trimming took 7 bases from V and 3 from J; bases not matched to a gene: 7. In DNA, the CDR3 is TGTGCCAGCGGACCGACAGGGTACAATCAGCCCCAGCATTTT. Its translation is CASGPTGYNQPQHF.

CDR3 DNA sequence: TGTGCCAGTAGTATATCAATTAACACTGAAGCTTTCTTT. Amino acids: CASSISINTEAFF. The chain joins TRBV19 to TRBJ1-1; no clear D gene. CDR3 length: 13 amino acids. Trimming removed 2 bases at V and 2 bases at J, with 6 bases between. CDR1 is LNHDA, CDR2 SQIVND, per germline (reference sequence).